Described below is a single T cell receptor (beta chain) sequence and its context. What it binds is not known. CDR1 is MDHEN and CDR2 is SYDVKM in the germline V gene. The ends were cut back, 3 bases at V and 7 bases at J, with 12 bases in the middle. This CDR3 is 13 amino acids long. The data were taken from a study of T cell responses to AZD1222 COVID-19 vaccine. Study-level results: White British people made up most donors, females outnumbered males, and clonal diversity was possibly underestimated. Two doses of AZD1222 preceded a rise in Spike-specific TCR breadth and depth. Repertoires were collected only later (after the peak T cell response had occurred). Baseline serology detected seropositivity in only six or seven AZD1222 recipients.

Generated by immunoSEQ multiplex PCR, the TCRdb table keeps only in-frame clones and is missing some. The table lists tens of thousands of clones, 75% to 85% of them singletons. The specimen comprised peripheral blood, sampled on day 0 of AZD1222 vaccination. The J gene is TRBJ1-1, the V gene TRBV28; a possible D gene is TRBD1 (5 bases). The TCR comes from an adult in good health. The CDR3 coding sequence is TGTGCCAGCAGTTTCGGGGGACGAGGTGAAGCTTTCTTT. This translates into CASSFGGRGEAFF. Looking up the rest from reference TRBV28 and TRBJ1-1 gives the full variable domain: DVKVTQSSRYLVKRTGEKVFLECVQDMDHENMFWYRQDPGLGLRLIYFSYDVKMKEKGDIPEGYSVSREKKERFSLILESASTNQTSMYLCASSFGGRGEAFFGQGTRLTVV.